This TCR beta chain was sequenced for a study of CD8+ T cells in alopecia areata. Findings and limits, study-wide: A large proportion of expanded lesional clones were detected persisting in scalp and blood during tofacitinib.

This CDR3 is built from 13 residues. V was trimmed by 2 bases and J by 7 bases, leaving 12 bases between them. Germline V gives CDR1 SGDLS, CDR2 YYNGEE. Sample treatment: oral pan-JAK inhibitor, 5-10 mg twice daily. Lesional scalp punch biopsies and peripheral blood were collected from alopecia areata patients. The sequencing template was cDNA reverse transcribed from extracted RNA. Only in-frame clones appear in the TCRdb table, and some are missing; sequencing was by immunoSEQ multiplex PCR. The sample lists some 170,000 clones; 58% were seen once. Note on this clone: What it binds is not known.

Specimen: CD4+ T cells sorted from blood, collected at roughly week 55, from a patient treated with tofacitinib. The source is a human donor with alopecia areata. The chain links TRBV9 to TRBJ2-5, with a possible D match to TRBD2 (5 bases). The CDR3 region has the DNA TGTGCCAGCAGCGTCAGCGGCGTTGGGACCCAGTACTTC. Amino acid sequence: CASSVSGVGTQYF.